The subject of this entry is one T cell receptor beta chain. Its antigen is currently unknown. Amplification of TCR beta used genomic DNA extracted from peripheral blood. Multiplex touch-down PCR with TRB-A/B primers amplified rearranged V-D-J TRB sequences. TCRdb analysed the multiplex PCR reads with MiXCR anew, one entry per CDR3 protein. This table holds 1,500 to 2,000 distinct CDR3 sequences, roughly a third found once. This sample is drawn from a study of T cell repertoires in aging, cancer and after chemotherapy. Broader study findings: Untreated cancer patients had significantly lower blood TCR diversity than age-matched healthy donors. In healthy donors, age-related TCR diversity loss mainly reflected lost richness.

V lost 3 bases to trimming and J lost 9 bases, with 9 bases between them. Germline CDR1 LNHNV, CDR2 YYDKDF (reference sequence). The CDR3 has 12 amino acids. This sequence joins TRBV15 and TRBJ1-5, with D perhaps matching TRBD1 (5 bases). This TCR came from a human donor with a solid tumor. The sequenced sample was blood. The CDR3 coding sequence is TGTGCCACCAGCAGCAGGGTACCGCCCCAGCATTTT. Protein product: CATSSRVPPQHF. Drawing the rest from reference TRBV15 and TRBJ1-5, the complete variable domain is DAMVIQNPRYQVTQFGKPVTLSCSQTLNHNVMYWYQQKSSQAPKLLFHYYDKDFNNEADTPDNFQSRRPNTSFCFLDIRSPGLGDTAMYLCATSSRVPPQHFGDGTRLSIL.